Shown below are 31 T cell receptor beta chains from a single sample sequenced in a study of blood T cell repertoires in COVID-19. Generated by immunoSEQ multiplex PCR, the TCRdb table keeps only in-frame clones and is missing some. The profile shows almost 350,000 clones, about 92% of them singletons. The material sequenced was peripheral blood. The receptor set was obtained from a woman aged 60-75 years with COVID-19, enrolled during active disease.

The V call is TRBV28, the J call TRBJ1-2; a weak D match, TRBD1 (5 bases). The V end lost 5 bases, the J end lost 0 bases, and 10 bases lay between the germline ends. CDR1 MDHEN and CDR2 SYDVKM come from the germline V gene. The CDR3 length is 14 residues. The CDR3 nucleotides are TGTGCCAGCAGTATGGGGCCTGCTAACTATGGCTACACCTTC. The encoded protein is CASSMGPANYGYTF.

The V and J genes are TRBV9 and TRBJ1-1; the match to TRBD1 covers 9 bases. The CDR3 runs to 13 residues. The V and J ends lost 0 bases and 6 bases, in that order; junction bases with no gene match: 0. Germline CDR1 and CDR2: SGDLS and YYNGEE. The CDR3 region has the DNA TGTGCCAGCAGCGTAGGACAGGGGGCTGAAGCTTTCTTT. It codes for CASSVGQGAEAFF.

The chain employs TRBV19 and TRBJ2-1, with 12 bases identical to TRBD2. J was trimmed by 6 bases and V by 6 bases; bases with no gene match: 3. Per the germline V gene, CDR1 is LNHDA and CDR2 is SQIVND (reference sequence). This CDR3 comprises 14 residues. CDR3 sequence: CASSLAGGLNEQFF. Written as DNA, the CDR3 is TGTGCCAGTAGCCTAGCGGGGGGGCTCAATGAGCAGTTCTTC.

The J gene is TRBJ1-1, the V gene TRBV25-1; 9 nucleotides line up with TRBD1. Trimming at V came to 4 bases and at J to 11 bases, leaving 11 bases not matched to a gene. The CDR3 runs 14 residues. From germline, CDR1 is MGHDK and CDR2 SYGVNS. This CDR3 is CASSGPGTGRFAFF. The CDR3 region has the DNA TGTGCCAGCAGTGGCCCTGGGACAGGGCGGTTTGCTTTCTTT.

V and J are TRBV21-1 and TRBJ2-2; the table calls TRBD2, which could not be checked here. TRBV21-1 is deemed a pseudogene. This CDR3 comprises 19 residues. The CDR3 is CASYSSGTAPRGGTGELFF. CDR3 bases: TGTGCCAGCTATTCCTCCGGGACAGCACCCCGGGGGGGCACCGGGGAGCTGTTTTTT.

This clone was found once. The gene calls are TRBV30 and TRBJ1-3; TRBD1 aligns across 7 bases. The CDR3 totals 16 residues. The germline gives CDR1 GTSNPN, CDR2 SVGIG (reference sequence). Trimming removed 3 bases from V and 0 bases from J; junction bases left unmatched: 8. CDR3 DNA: TGTGCCTGGAGCTTCCCAGCAGGGGGCTCTGGAAACACCATATATTTT. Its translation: CAWSFPAGGSGNTIYF.

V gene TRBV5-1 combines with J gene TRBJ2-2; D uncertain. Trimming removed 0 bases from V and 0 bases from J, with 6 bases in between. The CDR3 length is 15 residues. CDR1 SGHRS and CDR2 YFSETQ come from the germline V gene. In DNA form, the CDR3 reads TGCGCCAGCAGCTTGGGACACTCGAACACCGGGGAGCTGTTTTTT. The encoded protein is CASSLGHSNTGELFF.

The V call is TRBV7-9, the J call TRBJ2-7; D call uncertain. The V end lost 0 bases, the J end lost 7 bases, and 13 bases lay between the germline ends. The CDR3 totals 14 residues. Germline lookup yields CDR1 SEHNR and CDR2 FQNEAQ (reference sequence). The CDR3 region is CASSLAPGSREQYF. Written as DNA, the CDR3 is TGTGCCAGCAGCTTAGCTCCGGGTAGTCGGGAGCAGTACTTC.

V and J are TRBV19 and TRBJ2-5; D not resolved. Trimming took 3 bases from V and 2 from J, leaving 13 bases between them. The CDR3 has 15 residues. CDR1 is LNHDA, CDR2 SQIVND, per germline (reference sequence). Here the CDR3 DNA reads TGTGCCAGTAGTATGTCGAGAACGCGACAAGAGACCCAGTACTTC. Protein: CASSMSRTRQETQYF.

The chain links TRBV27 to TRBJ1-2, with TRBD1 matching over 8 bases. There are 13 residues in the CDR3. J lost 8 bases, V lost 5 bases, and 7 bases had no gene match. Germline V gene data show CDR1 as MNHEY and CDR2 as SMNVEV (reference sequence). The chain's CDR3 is CASSTTGEEGYTF. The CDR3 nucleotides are TGTGCCAGCAGTACGACAGGGGAGGAAGGCTACACCTTC.

In nucleotides, the CDR3 is TGCGCCAGCAGCTTGAGACACGCTAACACTGAAGCTTTCTTT. Its protein product is CASSLRHANTEAFF. J is TRBJ1-1 and V is TRBV5-1; D gene uncertain. This CDR3 has 14 residues. Per the germline V gene, CDR1 is SGHRS and CDR2 is YFSETQ. Trimming stripped 1 base from V and 2 bases from J, with 9 bases between.

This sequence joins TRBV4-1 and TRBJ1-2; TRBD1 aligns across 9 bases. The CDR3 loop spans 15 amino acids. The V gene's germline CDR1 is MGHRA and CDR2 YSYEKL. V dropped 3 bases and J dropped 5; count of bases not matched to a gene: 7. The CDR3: CASSHRSGTGYGYTF. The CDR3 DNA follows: TGCGCCAGCAGCCACCGTTCCGGGACAGGGTATGGCTACACCTTC.

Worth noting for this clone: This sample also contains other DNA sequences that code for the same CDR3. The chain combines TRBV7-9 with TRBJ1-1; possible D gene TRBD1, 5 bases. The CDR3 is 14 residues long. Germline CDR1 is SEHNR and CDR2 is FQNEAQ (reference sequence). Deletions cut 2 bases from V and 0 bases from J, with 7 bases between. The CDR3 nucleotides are TGTGCCAGCAGCTTACAGGGTTTGAACACTGAAGCTTTCTTT. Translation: CASSLQGLNTEAFF.

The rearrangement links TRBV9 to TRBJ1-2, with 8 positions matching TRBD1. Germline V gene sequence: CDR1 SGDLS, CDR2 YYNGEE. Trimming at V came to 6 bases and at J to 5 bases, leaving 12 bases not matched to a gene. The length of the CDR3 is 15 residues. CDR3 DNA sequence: TGTGCCAGCAATAGGCCGGACAGGGTAGAATATGGCTACACCTTC. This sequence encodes CASNRPDRVEYGYTF.

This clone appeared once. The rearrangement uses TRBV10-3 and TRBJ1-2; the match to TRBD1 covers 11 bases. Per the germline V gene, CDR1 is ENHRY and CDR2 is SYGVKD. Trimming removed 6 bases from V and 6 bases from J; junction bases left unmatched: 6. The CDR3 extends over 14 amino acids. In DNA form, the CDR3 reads TGTGCCATCAGAGGACAGGGGGCGTTGGATGGCTACACCTTC. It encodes CAIRGQGALDGYTF.

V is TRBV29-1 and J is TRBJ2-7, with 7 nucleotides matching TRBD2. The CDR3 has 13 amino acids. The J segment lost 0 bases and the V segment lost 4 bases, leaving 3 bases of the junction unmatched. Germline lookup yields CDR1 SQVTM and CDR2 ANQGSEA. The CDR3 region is CSVGGGSSYEQYF. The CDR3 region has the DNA TGCAGCGTTGGCGGGGGAAGCTCCTACGAGCAGTACTTC.

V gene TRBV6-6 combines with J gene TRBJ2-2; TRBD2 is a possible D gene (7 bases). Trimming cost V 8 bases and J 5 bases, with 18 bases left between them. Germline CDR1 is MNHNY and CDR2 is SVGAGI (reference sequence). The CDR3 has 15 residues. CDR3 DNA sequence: TGTGCCAGCTTAAGGGCGAGGGGGGGGACCGGGGAGCTGTTTTTT. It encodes CASLRARGGTGELFF.

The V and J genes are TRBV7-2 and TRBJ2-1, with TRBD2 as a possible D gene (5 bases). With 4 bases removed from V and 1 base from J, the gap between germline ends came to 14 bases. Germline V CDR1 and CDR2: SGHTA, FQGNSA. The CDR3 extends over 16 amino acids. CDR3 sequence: CASSSLPPGSYNEQFF. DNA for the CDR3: TGTGCCAGCAGCTCCCTTCCCCCGGGGTCCTACAATGAGCAGTTCTTC.

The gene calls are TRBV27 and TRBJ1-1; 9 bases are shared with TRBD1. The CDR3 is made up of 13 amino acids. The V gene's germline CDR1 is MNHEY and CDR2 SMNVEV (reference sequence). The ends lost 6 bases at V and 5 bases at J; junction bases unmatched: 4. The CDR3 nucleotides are TGTGCCAGCAGGGGACAGGGAGAGACTGAAGCTTTCTTT. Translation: CASRGQGETEAFF.

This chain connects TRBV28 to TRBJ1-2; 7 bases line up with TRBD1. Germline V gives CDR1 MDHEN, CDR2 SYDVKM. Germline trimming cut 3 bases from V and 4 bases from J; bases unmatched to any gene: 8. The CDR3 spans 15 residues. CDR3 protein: CASSLRDSSVYGYTF. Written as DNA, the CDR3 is TGTGCCAGCAGTTTGAGGGACAGCTCAGTCTATGGCTACACCTTC.

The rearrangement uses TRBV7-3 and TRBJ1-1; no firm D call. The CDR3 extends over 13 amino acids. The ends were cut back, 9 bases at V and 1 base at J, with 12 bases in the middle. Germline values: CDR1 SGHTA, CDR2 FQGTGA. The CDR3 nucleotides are TGTGCCAGTCGGGAGTACTCGAACACTGAAGCTTTCTTT. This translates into CASREYSNTEAFF.

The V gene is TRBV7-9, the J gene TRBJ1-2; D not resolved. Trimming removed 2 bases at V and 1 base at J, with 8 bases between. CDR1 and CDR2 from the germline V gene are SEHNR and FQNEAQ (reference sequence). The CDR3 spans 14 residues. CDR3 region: CASSLSQNNYGYTF. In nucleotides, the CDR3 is TGTGCCAGCAGCTTATCCCAGAATAACTATGGCTACACCTTC.

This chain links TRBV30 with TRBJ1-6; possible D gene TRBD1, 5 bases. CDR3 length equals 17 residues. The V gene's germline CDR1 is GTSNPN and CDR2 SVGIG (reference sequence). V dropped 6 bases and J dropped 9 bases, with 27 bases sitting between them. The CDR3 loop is CACRYTSGGGVVSPLHF. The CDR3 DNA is TGTGCCTGCAGGTATACGAGTGGGGGGGGTGTAGTTTCACCCCTCCACTTT.

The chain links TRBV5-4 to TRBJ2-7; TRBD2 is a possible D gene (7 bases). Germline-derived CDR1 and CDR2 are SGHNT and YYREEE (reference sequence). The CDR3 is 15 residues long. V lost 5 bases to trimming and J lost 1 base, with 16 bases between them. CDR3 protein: CASSFEGGPSYEQYF. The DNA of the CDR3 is TGTGCCAGCAGTTTTGAGGGGGGGCCTTCCTACGAGCAGTACTTC. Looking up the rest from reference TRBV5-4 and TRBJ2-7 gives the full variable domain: ETGVTQSPTHLIKTRGQQVTLRCSSQSGHNTVSWYQQALGQGPQFIFQYYREEENGRGNFPPRFSGLQFPNYSSELNVNALELDDSALYLCASSFEGGPSYEQYFGPGTRLTVT.

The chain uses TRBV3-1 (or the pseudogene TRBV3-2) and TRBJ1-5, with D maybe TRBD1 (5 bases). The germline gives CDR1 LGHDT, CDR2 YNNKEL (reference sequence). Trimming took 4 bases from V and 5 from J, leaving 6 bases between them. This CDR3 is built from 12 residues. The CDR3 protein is CASSLGDQPQHF. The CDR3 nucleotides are TGTGCCAGCAGCCTAGGGGATCAGCCCCAGCATTTT.

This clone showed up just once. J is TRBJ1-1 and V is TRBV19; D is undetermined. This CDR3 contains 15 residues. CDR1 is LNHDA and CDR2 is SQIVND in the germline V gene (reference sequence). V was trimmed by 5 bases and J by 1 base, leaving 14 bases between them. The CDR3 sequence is CASSLLNAGNTEAFF. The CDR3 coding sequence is TGTGCCAGTAGTCTTCTTAATGCGGGGAACACTGAAGCTTTCTTT.

The CDR3 DNA sequence: TGTGCCAGCAGCCGACAGGGTGGTGTCTATGGCTACACCTTC. It translates to CASSRQGGVYGYTF. V usage is TRBV6-5 and J usage is TRBJ1-2; TRBD1 matches 7 bases. Germline trimming cut 6 bases from V and 4 bases from J; bases unmatched to any gene: 8. The CDR3 loop spans 14 amino acids. In germline, CDR1 is MNHEY, CDR2 SVGAGI.

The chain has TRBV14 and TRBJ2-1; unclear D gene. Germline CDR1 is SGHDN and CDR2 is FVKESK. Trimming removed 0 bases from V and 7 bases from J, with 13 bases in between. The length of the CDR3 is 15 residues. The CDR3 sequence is CASSQESPKRNEQFF. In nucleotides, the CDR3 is TGTGCCAGCAGCCAAGAGTCCCCCAAGAGGAATGAGCAGTTCTTC. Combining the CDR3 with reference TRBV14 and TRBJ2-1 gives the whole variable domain EAGVTQFPSHSVIEKGQTVTLRCDPISGHDNLYWYRRVMGKEIKFLLHFVKESKQDESGMPNNRFLAERTGGTYSTLKVQPAELEDSGVYFCASSQESPKRNEQFFGPGTRLTVL.

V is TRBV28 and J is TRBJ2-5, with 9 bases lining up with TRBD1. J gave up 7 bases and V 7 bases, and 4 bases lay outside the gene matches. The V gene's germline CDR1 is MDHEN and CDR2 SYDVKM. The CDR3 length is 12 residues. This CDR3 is CASTVGQGTQYF. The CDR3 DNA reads TGTGCCAGCACAGTGGGACAGGGGACCCAGTACTTC.

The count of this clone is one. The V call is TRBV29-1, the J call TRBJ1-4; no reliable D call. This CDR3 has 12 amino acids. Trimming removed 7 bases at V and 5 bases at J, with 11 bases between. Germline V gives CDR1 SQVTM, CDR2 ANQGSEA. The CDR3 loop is CSDLVRNEKLFF. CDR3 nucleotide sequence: TGCAGCGACTTAGTGAGAAATGAAAAACTGTTTTTT. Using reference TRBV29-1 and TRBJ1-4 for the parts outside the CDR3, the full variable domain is SAVISQKPSRDICQRGTSLTIQCQVDSQVTMMFWYRQQPGQSLTLIATANQGSEATYESGFVIDKFPISRPNLTFSTLTVSNMSPEDSSIYLCSDLVRNEKLFFGSGTQLSVL.

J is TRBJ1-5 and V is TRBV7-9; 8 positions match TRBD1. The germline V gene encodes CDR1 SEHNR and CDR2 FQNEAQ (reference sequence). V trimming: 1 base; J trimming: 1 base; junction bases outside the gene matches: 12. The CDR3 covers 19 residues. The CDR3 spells CASSLDRDRIALSNQPQHF. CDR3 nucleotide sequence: TGTGCCAGCAGCTTAGATAGGGACAGGATTGCACTAAGCAATCAGCCCCAGCATTTT.